Below, 16 T cell receptor beta chains from the same sample are listed, as sequenced in a study of blood T cell repertoires in COVID-19. The table came from immunoSEQ multiplex PCR; TCRdb's copy has only in-frame clones and leaves some out. This table has 140,000 to 150,000 clones, approximately 80% appearing once. The sequencing sample was made of peripheral blood. The receptors shown here come from a man aged 55 to 69 with active or convalescent COVID-19.

The chain carries TRBV6-1 and TRBJ2-7; no clear D. The germline V and J ends were trimmed by 2 bases and 2 bases, with 7 bases remaining between them. The CDR3 contains 13 residues. Germline CDR1 is MNHNS and CDR2 is SASEGT. CDR3 sequence: CASSEYLAYEQYF. In DNA, the CDR3 is TGTGCCAGCAGTGAATACCTAGCCTACGAGCAGTACTTC.

The rearrangement links TRBV7-3 to TRBJ2-3; D uncertain. V was trimmed by 1 base and J by 0 bases, leaving 8 bases between them. CDR3 length equals 15 residues. From germline, CDR1 is SGHTA and CDR2 FQGTGA. This chain's CDR3 is CASSLNARSTDTQYF. CDR3 in DNA: TGTGCCAGCAGCTTAAACGCCCGGAGCACAGATACGCAGTATTTT.

J is TRBJ1-2 and V is TRBV6-4; D unresolved. Germline CDR1 and CDR2: MRHNA and SNTAGT. V was cut by 6 bases and J by 7 bases, with 18 bases left in between. The CDR3 is 14 residues long. CDR3 protein: CASSATSRGFGYTF. The CDR3 coding sequence is TGTGCCAGCAGCGCCACCTCGAGAGGGTTTGGCTACACCTTC.

This clone was counted between two and nine times. This chain joins TRBV5-1 and TRBJ2-3, with a possible D match to TRBD2 (5 bases). The length of the CDR3 is 14 residues. Per germline, CDR1 SGHRS and CDR2 YFSETQ. Trimming removed 1 base from V and 3 bases from J, with 9 bases in between. The CDR3 spells CASSLSEGTDTQYF. The CDR3 DNA is TGCGCCAGCAGCTTGTCCGAGGGTACAGATACGCAGTATTTT.

CDR3 sequence reads: CASSPRDRERLFF. In DNA form, the CDR3 reads TGTGCCAGCAGTCCTAGGGATCGGGAAAGGCTGTTTTTT. The rearrangement links TRBV28 to TRBJ2-2, with D possibly TRBD2 on 5 matching bases. The CDR3 loop spans 13 amino acids. V lost 5 bases and J 13 bases, leaving 17 bases between the germline ends. Germline values: CDR1 MDHEN, CDR2 SYDVKM.

J is TRBJ1-2 and V is TRBV10-3, with TRBD1 matching over 7 bases. The V gene end was trimmed by 2 bases and the J gene end by 4 bases; junction bases not matched to a gene: 4. The CDR3 contains 14 residues. The germline V gene has CDR1 ENHRY and CDR2 SYGVKD. This CDR3 reads CAISEDRVVYGYTF. DNA for the CDR3: TGTGCCATCAGTGAGGACAGGGTAGTCTATGGCTACACCTTC.

The J gene is TRBJ2-5, the V gene TRBV3-1 (or the pseudogene TRBV3-2), with a possible D match to TRBD1 (5 bases). CDR1 is LGHDT, CDR2 YNNKEL, per germline (reference sequence). The CDR3 spans 13 residues. V lost 1 base and J lost 2, with 5 bases in between. CDR3 protein: CASSQGQQETQYF. Here the CDR3 DNA reads TGTGCCAGCAGCCAAGGACAGCAAGAGACCCAGTACTTC.

The genes are TRBV3-1 (or the pseudogene TRBV3-2) and TRBJ1-2; D may be TRBD1 (5 bases). In germline, CDR1 is LGHDT, CDR2 YNNKEL (reference sequence). The CDR3 spans 14 residues. Trimming pared 0 bases from V and 6 bases from J, leaving 11 bases between. Here the CDR3 reads CASSQDSRVHGYTF. The CDR3, as DNA: TGTGCCAGCAGCCAAGACTCCAGGGTTCATGGCTACACCTTC.

This chain links TRBV7-2 with TRBJ1-2; D call uncertain. CDR1 is SGHTA, CDR2 FQGNSA, per germline. This CDR3 has 14 residues. Trimming pared 1 base from V and 4 bases from J, leaving 10 bases between. The chain's CDR3 is CASSLETVFYGYTF. CDR3 nucleotides: TGTGCCAGCAGCTTAGAAACGGTTTTCTATGGCTACACCTTC.

CDR3 amino acids: CASSAGTGRITEAFF. For the CDR3, the DNA is TGTGCCAGCAGCGCAGGGACAGGGAGGATCACTGAAGCTTTCTTT. The chain employs TRBV5-6 and TRBJ1-1; TRBD1 matches at 9 bases. The CDR3 is 15 amino acids. V lost 4 bases and J lost 4; bases outside the gene matches: 8. CDR1 is SGHDT and CDR2 is YYEEEE in the germline V gene. The full variable domain, with the rest looked up from reference TRBV5-6 and TRBJ1-1, is DAGVTQSPTHLIKTRGQQVTLRCSPKSGHDTVSWYQQALGQGPQFIFQYYEEEERQRGNFPDRFSGHQFPNYSSELNVNALLLGDSALYLCASSAGTGRITEAFFGQGTRLTVV.

In DNA, the CDR3 is TGTGCCAGCAGTTTCCCCCGGGGATCTAGCGGGAGCTCCTACAATGAGCAGTTCTTC. The encoded protein is CASSFPRGSSGSSYNEQFF. The chain links TRBV28 to TRBJ2-1; 10 bases are a match to TRBD2. There are 19 residues in the CDR3. CDR1 is MDHEN and CDR2 is SYDVKM in the germline V gene. V gave up 3 bases and J gave up 0 bases; unmatched junction bases: 11.

V is TRBV28 and J is TRBJ1-2, with D tentatively TRBD1 (6 bases). With 6 bases removed from V and 8 bases from J, the gap between germline ends came to 13 bases. CDR1 is MDHEN and CDR2 is SYDVKM in the germline V gene. The CDR3 is 12 amino acids. Here the CDR3 DNA reads TGTGCCAGCAGGGCCTCGGGGGGCGGCTACACCTTC. Protein: CASRASGGGYTF.

V is TRBV5-1 and J is TRBJ2-7; a weak D match, TRBD1 (5 bases). V shed 4 bases and J shed 5 bases, with 10 bases lying between them. In germline, CDR1 is SGHRS, CDR2 YFSETQ. The CDR3 sequence is 12 residues long. The CDR3 region has the DNA TGCGCCAGCAGCCAACAGGTGAACGAGCAGTACTTC. It codes for CASSQQVNEQYF.

The chain employs TRBV28 and TRBJ2-3; perhaps TRBD1 as D (5 bases). CDR1 is MDHEN, CDR2 SYDVKM, per germline. Trimming took 11 bases from V and 5 from J, leaving 14 bases between them. This CDR3 has 12 amino acids. This chain's CDR3 is CACEGDRDTQYF. The DNA for the CDR3 is TGTGCCTGCGAAGGGGATAGAGATACGCAGTATTTT.

CDR3 nucleotides: TGCGCCAGCAGCCAATCTGGGACTAGCGGGAAACACAATGAGCAGTTCTTC. This sequence encodes CASSQSGTSGKHNEQFF. The chain has TRBV4-3 and TRBJ2-1; 13 bases are shared with TRBD2. The CDR3 runs 17 residues. Trimming took 2 bases from V and 5 from J; bases not matched to a gene: 6. Looked up from germline, CDR1 is LGHNA and CDR2 is YSLEER.

This clone was counted between two and nine times. The V call is TRBV29-1, the J call TRBJ2-5, with 7 bases identical to TRBD1. J lost 2 bases, V lost 0 bases, and 0 bases had no gene match. The CDR3 spans 13 residues. The germline V gene has CDR1 SQVTM and CDR2 ANQGSEA. The CDR3 here is CSVEEGQQETQYF. In DNA, the CDR3 is TGCAGCGTTGAAGAGGGACAGCAAGAGACCCAGTACTTC.